The T cell receptor beta chain under discussion was sequenced for a study of T cell responses to AZD1222 COVID-19 vaccine. This table comes from immunoSEQ multiplex PCR, and its TCRdb copy is limited to in-frame clones, with some not included. The repertoire holds some 130,000 clones, with 91% as singletons. As concerns this clone: Antigen unknown.

Both about-4-week and about-12-week second-dose recipients were combined. Findings and caveats of the study: Along spike, vaccine-associated CD4 TCRs were found throughout, with dominance at 160-218 and 743-854.

Sequenced here: peripheral blood, sampled 28 days after the second AZD1222 dose. The receptor was isolated from an adult who received the AZD1222 COVID-19 vaccine.

The CDR3 is CASSLVGHSGNTIYF. The CDR3 DNA reads TGTGCCAGCAGCTTAGTGGGCCACTCTGGAAACACCATATATTTT. V is TRBV5-6 and J is TRBJ1-3; no reliable D call. Trimming shortened V by 2 bases and J by 0 bases, and 9 bases separated the two germline ends. The CDR3 totals 15 residues. CDR1 and CDR2 from the germline V gene are SGHDT and YYEEEE.